The 24 T cell receptor beta chains listed next were all sequenced from one sample in a study of response to subunit inactivated influenza vaccine. TCRdb re-derived calls from the RT-PCR reads in MiXCR, one entry per CDR3 protein. The sample holds under 200,000 distinct CDR3 sequences; roughly a tenth are singletons and the top ten take under 40%. The sample was CD8+ T cells sorted from PBMCs, taken around 2 years after vaccination. The receptors were gathered from a man between 50 and 69 years old who received an inactivated influenza vaccine.

This clonotype was seen a few times. The chain is built from TRBV28 and TRBJ1-5; a weak D match, TRBD1 (5 bases). V was trimmed by 7 bases and J by 6 bases, leaving 16 bases between them. Per the germline V gene, CDR1 is MDHEN and CDR2 is SYDVKM. CDR3 length: 14 residues. This CDR3 is CASTPARVAQPQHF. The CDR3 DNA sequence: TGTGCCAGCACTCCAGCCAGGGTTGCTCAGCCCCAGCATTTT. Full variable domain (remainder filled in from reference TRBV28 and TRBJ1-5): DVKVTQSSRYLVKRTGEKVFLECVQDMDHENMFWYRQDPGLGLRLIYFSYDVKMKEKGDIPEGYSVSREKKERFSLILESASTNQTSMYLCASTPARVAQPQHFGDGTRLSIL.

This rearrangement joins TRBV4-2 to TRBJ1-5; TRBD1 might be the D (5 bases). Germline CDR1 is LGHNA and CDR2 is YNFKEQ. V gave up 1 base and J gave up 5 bases, with 12 bases separating them. The CDR3 covers 15 residues. CDR3 region: CASSQGDRGDQPQHF. The CDR3 nucleotides read TGTGCCAGCAGCCAAGGAGATAGGGGCGATCAGCCCCAGCATTTT.

DNA for the CDR3: TGTGCCACCAGCAGAGAAGACTACGCTGATAGGTATTTT. Residues: CATSREDYADRYF. The chain combines TRBV15 with TRBJ2-3, with D possibly being TRBD2 (5 bases). Germline V gene sequence: CDR1 LNHNV, CDR2 YYDKDF (reference sequence). V was shortened by 0 bases and J by 14 bases, with 15 bases between the two germline ends. This CDR3 is built from 13 residues. Together with reference TRBV15 and TRBJ2-3, the CDR3 gives the full variable domain: DAMVIQNPRYQVTQFGKPVTLSCSQTLNHNVMYWYQQKSSQAPKLLFHYYDKDFNNEADTPDNFQSRRPNTSFCFLDIRSPGLGDTAMYLCATSREDYADRYFGPGTRLTVL.

The CDR3 reads CASSFTPRAMNTEAFF. The CDR3 coding sequence is TGTGCCAGCAGTTTTACGCCGAGAGCGATGAACACTGAAGCTTTCTTT. The chain combines TRBV12-3 or TRBV12-4 with TRBJ1-1; D gene ambiguous. This CDR3 has 16 amino acids. V was clipped by 3 bases and J by 0 bases, with 14 bases between them.

This sequence joins TRBV4-3 and TRBJ1-6; TRBD1 agrees at 8 bases. Germline V gene lookup returns CDR1 LGHNA and CDR2 YSLEER. The CDR3 runs 17 residues. V lost 2 bases and J lost 2; bases outside the gene matches: 5. The CDR3 here is CASSQKQGVTYNSPLHF. DNA of the CDR3: TGCGCCAGCAGCCAAAAACAGGGGGTGACCTATAATTCACCCCTCCACTTT.

This clonotype was counted only a few times. This chain connects TRBV11-2 to TRBJ1-2; no reliable D call. Germline lookup yields CDR1 SGHAT and CDR2 FQNNGV. There are 11 residues in the CDR3. Between the trimmed V and J ends, which lost 3 bases and 12 bases, there was a span of 11 bases. The CDR3 spells CASSFPAEHTF. CDR3 nucleotides: TGTGCCAGCAGCTTCCCCGCCGAACACACCTTC.

This clonotype was seen at least ten times. This chain joins TRBV7-2 and TRBJ2-1; 8 bases match TRBD2. The germline CDR1 and CDR2 sequences are SGHTA and FQGNSA. The CDR3 length is 17 residues. V lost 3 bases to trimming and J lost 3 bases; unmatched junction nucleotides: 10. The CDR3 sequence is CASSFILRLAGYNEQFF. CDR3 nucleotide sequence: TGTGCCAGCAGCTTTATATTACGGCTAGCGGGCTACAATGAGCAGTTCTTC.

This clonotype was counted a few times. The J gene is TRBJ1-5, the V gene TRBV20-1, with D unresolved. V dropped 5 bases and J dropped 4 bases, with 6 bases sitting between them. The CDR3 runs 11 residues. From germline, CDR1 is DFQATT and CDR2 SNEGSKA (reference sequence). The CDR3 DNA reads TGCAGTGCTGCCGAGAATCAGCCCCAGCATTTT. It is translated as CSAAENQPQHF.

The genes are TRBV12-3 or TRBV12-4 and TRBJ1-1; perhaps TRBD1 as D (5 bases). V was shortened by 4 bases and J by 2 bases, with 11 bases between the two germline ends. CDR3 length equals 14 residues. The CDR3 DNA reads TGTGCCAGCAGTTCCGGCGGGGGAAACACTGAAGCTTTCTTT. Its protein product is CASSSGGGNTEAFF.

This clonotype was detected a few times. The gene calls are TRBV20-1 and TRBJ2-1, with a weak D call TRBD2 (6 bases). This CDR3 spans 15 amino acids. Trimming pared 1 base from V and 0 bases from J, leaving 10 bases between. Germline CDR1 DFQATT, CDR2 SNEGSKA (reference sequence). The CDR3 spells CSARVERASYNEQFF. In DNA form, the CDR3 reads TGCAGTGCTAGAGTGGAGCGGGCCTCCTACAATGAGCAGTTCTTC.

The V call is TRBV4-2, the J call TRBJ2-7; tentative D call: TRBD2 (5 bases). CDR3 size: 15 residues. V lost 2 bases, J lost 0 bases, and 11 bases lay in between. CDR1 LGHNA and CDR2 YNFKEQ come from the germline V gene. DNA for the CDR3: TGTGCCAGCAGCCAAAGACGGGAATCCTCCTACGAGCAGTACTTC. Its translation is CASSQRRESSYEQYF.

V usage is TRBV11-2 and J usage is TRBJ1-5; D call uncertain. The germline V gene has CDR1 SGHAT and CDR2 FQNNGV. Trimming stripped 2 bases from V and 0 bases from J, with 14 bases between. The CDR3 contains 17 residues. DNA for the CDR3: TGTGCCAGCAGCTTATCGGACGTTGGTAATAGCAATCAGCCCCAGCATTTT. Its protein is CASSLSDVGNSNQPQHF. Full variable domain (remainder filled in from reference TRBV11-2 and TRBJ1-5): EAGVAQSPRYKIIEKRQSVAFWCNPISGHATLYWYQQILGQGPKLLIQFQNNGVVDDSQLPKDRFSAERLKGVDSTLKIQPAKLEDSAVYLCASSLSDVGNSNQPQHFGDGTRLSIL.

The rearrangement links TRBV20-1 to TRBJ2-3; 12 bases fit TRBD2. The CDR3 has 15 residues. Germline V lookup: CDR1 DFQATT, CDR2 SNEGSKA (reference sequence). V was clipped by 4 bases and J by 2 bases; unmatched bases: 4. CDR3 DNA: TGCAGTGCTACTAGGACTAGCGGGGCCACAGATACGCAGTATTTT. Translation: CSATRTSGATDTQYF.

This clonotype was counted only a few times. The chain employs TRBV7-6 and TRBJ1-4; D ambiguous. The CDR3 totals 14 residues. Germline V gives CDR1 SGHVS, CDR2 FNYEAQ. With 2 bases removed from V and 6 bases from J, the gap between germline ends came to 10 bases. The CDR3 region is CASSLLVWDEKLFF. The CDR3 bases are TGTGCCAGCAGCTTATTGGTTTGGGATGAAAAACTGTTTTTT.

There are many counts of this clonotype. The chain joins TRBV7-2 to TRBJ2-7, with D hard to call. Trimming left V 2 bases short and J 1 base short, with 9 bases between. CDR1 SGHTA and CDR2 FQGNSA come from the germline V gene. This CDR3 contains 14 residues. CDR3: CASSLYRYSYEQYF. The CDR3 DNA reads TGTGCCAGCAGCTTATACCGTTATTCCTACGAGCAGTACTTC.

The chain employs TRBV7-9 and TRBJ2-1; perhaps TRBD2 as D (7 bases). The V and J ends lost 9 bases and 7 bases respectively, with 16 bases between them. The CDR3 contains 13 residues. CDR1 is SEHNR and CDR2 is FQNEAQ in the germline V gene (reference sequence). Written as DNA, the CDR3 is TGTGCCAGTGATGAGGGGGGGTCGAATGAGCAGTTCTTC. It codes for CASDEGGSNEQFF.

The J gene is TRBJ2-2, the V gene TRBV9; TRBD2 aligns across 9 bases. The CDR3 runs 15 residues. From germline, CDR1 is SGDLS and CDR2 YYNGEE. With 3 bases clipped from V and 2 bases from J, the junction kept 2 bases outside the gene matches. This CDR3 is CASSATSGNTGELFF. DNA for the CDR3: TGTGCCAGCAGCGCGACTAGCGGAAACACCGGGGAGCTGTTTTTT. The full variable domain, its missing parts supplied by reference TRBV9 and TRBJ2-2, is DSGVTQTPKHLITATGQRVTLRCSPRSGDLSVYWYQQSLDQGLQFLIQYYNGEERAKGNILERFSAQQFPDLHSELNLSSLELGDSALYFCASSATSGNTGELFFGEGSRLTVL.

In this sample, this clonotype turned up a few times. J is TRBJ2-1 and V is TRBV20-1; 7 nucleotides line up with TRBD1. CDR3 length: 16 amino acids. Germline V lookup: CDR1 DFQATT, CDR2 SNEGSKA (reference sequence). Germline trimming cut 1 base from V and 8 bases from J; bases unmatched to any gene: 14. The CDR3 coding sequence is TGCAGTGCTAGAGCGTTAAAAGACAGGGCTATGGATGAGCAGTTCTTC. Translation gives CSARALKDRAMDEQFF.

The genes are TRBV9 and TRBJ2-2; 7 nucleotides line up with TRBD1. Unmatched junction bases numbered 6, after V lost 4 bases and J lost 3 bases. Germline values: CDR1 SGDLS, CDR2 YYNGEE. CDR3 length equals 15 residues. This CDR3 is CASSPGTEDTGELFF. In DNA form, the CDR3 reads TGTGCCAGCAGCCCCGGGACAGAGGACACCGGGGAGCTGTTTTTT.

Ten or more counts support this clonotype. The chain carries TRBV6-2 or TRBV6-3 and TRBJ2-5; no definite D call. Germline lookup yields CDR1 MNHEY and CDR2 SVGEGT. CDR3 length equals 12 residues. V shed 2 bases and J shed 5 bases, with 6 bases lying between them. The CDR3 DNA is TGTGCCAGCAGTTACCCTAAGGAGACCCAGTACTTC. Its protein is CASSYPKETQYF.

The DNA for the CDR3 is TGTGCCAGCAGCCAAGAAGGCCAGGGCGGTCTGGACACCGGGGAGCTGTTTTTT. This translates into CASSQEGQGGLDTGELFF. The chain joins TRBV3-1 to TRBJ2-2, with TRBD1 as a possible D gene (5 bases). The CDR3 loop spans 18 amino acids. Germline CDR1 is LGHDT and CDR2 is YNNKEL (reference sequence). The germline V and J ends were trimmed by 0 bases and 3 bases, with 17 bases remaining between them.

This clonotype was recorded a few times. In DNA, the CDR3 is TGCAGTGCTAGAGCCGGGGTTTCCCGGGAGGCCAAGCCACGTCCCGGGGAGCTGTTTTTT. As protein: CSARAGVSREAKPRPGELFF. The chain couples TRBV20-1 to TRBJ2-2; 7 positions match TRBD2. The CDR3 contains 20 residues. Germline CDR1 reads DFQATT; CDR2 reads SNEGSKA (reference sequence). With V trimmed by 1 base and J by 6 bases, 23 bases remained unmatched.

This clonotype was seen only a few times. This sequence joins TRBV6-2 or TRBV6-3 and TRBJ2-1; D is possibly TRBD2 (6 bases). The length of the CDR3 is 15 residues. Trimming stripped 7 bases from V and 5 bases from J, with 18 bases between. Germline CDR1 MNHEY, CDR2 SVGEGT. The CDR3 nucleotides read TGTGCCAGCAATCCAATTGGGACTCCAAACAATGAGCAGTTCTTC. It translates to CASNPIGTPNNEQFF.

This clonotype has at least ten counts. The V gene is TRBV14, the J gene TRBJ2-1; 8 positions agree with TRBD2. After removal of 4 bases from V and 4 bases from J, the junction contained 9 bases not matched to a gene. The CDR3 is 16 residues long. CDR1 and CDR2 from the germline V gene are SGHDN and FVKESK. The CDR3 loop reads CASSLGAGVYYNEQFF. The CDR3 bases are TGTGCCAGCAGCCTCGGAGCGGGAGTGTATTACAATGAGCAGTTCTTC.